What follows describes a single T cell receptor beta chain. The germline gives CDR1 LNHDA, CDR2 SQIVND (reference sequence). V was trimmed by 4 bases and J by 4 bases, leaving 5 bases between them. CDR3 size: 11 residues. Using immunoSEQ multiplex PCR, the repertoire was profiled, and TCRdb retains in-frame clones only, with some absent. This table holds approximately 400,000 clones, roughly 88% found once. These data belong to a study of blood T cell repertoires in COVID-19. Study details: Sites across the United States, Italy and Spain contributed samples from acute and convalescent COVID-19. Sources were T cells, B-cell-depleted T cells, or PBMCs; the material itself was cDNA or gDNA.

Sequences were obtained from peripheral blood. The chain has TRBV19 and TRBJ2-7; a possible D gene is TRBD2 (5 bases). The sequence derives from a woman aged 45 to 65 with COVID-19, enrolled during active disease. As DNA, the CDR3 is TGTGCCAGTAGTACGGGGTACGAGCAGTACTTC. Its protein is CASSTGYEQYF.